This T cell receptor beta chain was profiled in a study of cytomegalovirus exposure and HLA in healthy donors. About this clone: Its specificity is not known.

General study points: The study flagged some 170 TCR beta chains as cytomegalovirus-associated. According to a later analysis, TCR clusters from the first cohort tended to co-occur in the roughly 120 validation repertoires.

The table came from immunoSEQ multiplex PCR; TCRdb's copy has only in-frame clones and leaves some out. Of about 88,000 clones listed, around 82% are singletons. Trimming took 3 bases from V and 7 from J, leaving 13 bases between them. Germline V gene sequence: CDR1 MNHEY, CDR2 SMNVEV (reference sequence). CDR3 size: 14 residues. The chain links TRBV27 to TRBJ1-5; D is perhaps TRBD1 (5 bases). The sample consisted of PBMCs. This receptor was taken from a young woman in good health and CMV-seropositive. The CDR3 region is CASSLGGTGQPQHF. CDR3 coding DNA: TGTGCCAGCAGTTTGGGGGGAACGGGGCAGCCCCAGCATTTT.